Given below is one T cell receptor (beta chain) in context. The entry originates in a study of OX40 agonist ivuxolimab in advanced cancers. Data came from immunoSEQ multiplex PCR; TCRdb stores just in-frame clones and leaves some out. The sample yields 40,000 to 55,000 clones, around 92% seen once. At baseline, cycle 4 day 1, and cycle 7 day 1, blood was sampled. Trimming stripped 0 bases from V and 5 bases from J, with 16 bases between. CDR1 and CDR2 from the germline V gene are SGHVS and FQNEAQ. The CDR3 length is 16 residues. The source material was CD4+ or CD8+ T cells sorted from blood, sampled in a trial of the OX40 agonist ivuxolimab. The sequence derives from an adult with an advanced solid tumor such as melanoma, head and neck, liver or kidney cancer. The V and J genes are TRBV7-8 and TRBJ1-1, with D possibly matching TRBD1 (6 bases). CDR3 sequence (DNA): TGTGCCAGCAGCTTAGCTAGTAGGGGGTTGTGGACTGAAGCTTTCTTT. It is translated as CASSLASRGLWTEAFF.